Reported below is one TCR beta chain. The antigen is not known. TCRdb reprocessed the 5' RACE reads via MiXCR and lists one record per CDR3 protein. Of more than 120,000 distinct CDR3 sequences listed, roughly 19% are singletons. The length of the CDR3 is 14 residues. Per the germline V gene, CDR1 is SGHRS and CDR2 is YFSETQ. Trimming removed 3 bases from V and 3 bases from J; junction bases left unmatched: 6. This record comes from a study of T-cell memory formation after mild COVID-19. Study information: There were largely donor-specific TCR clusters.

Study-wide points: Memory cells collected pre-infection included some clones that later responded, suggesting cross-reactive memory joined. Second-wave clones reaching peak frequency on day 37 lacked confirmed SARS-CoV-2 specificity.

This TCR was recovered from an adult woman who had mild COVID-19 (a few samples of this study predate the infection). Cell type and time point are not known. The specimen sequenced was PBMCs or a T cell subset sorted from them (not recorded which). The genes are TRBV5-1 and TRBJ2-7; 7 bases line up with TRBD1. The DNA for the CDR3 is TGCGCCAGCAGCTCCGGACAGGAGGTCTACGAGCAGTACTTC. Encoded protein: CASSSGQEVYEQYF.